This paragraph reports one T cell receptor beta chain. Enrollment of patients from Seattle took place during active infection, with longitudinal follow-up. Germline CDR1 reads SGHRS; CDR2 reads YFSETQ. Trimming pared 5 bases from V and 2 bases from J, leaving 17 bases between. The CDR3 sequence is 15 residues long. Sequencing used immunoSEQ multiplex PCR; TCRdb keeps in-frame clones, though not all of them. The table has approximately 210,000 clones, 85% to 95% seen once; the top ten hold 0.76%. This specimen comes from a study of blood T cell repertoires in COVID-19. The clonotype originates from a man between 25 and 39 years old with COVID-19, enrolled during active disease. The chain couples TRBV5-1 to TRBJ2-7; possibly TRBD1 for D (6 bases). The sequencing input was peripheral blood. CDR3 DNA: TGCGCCAGCAGTCCTCCGAGGGACACAGCCTACGAGCAGTACTTC. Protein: CASSPPRDTAYEQYF.